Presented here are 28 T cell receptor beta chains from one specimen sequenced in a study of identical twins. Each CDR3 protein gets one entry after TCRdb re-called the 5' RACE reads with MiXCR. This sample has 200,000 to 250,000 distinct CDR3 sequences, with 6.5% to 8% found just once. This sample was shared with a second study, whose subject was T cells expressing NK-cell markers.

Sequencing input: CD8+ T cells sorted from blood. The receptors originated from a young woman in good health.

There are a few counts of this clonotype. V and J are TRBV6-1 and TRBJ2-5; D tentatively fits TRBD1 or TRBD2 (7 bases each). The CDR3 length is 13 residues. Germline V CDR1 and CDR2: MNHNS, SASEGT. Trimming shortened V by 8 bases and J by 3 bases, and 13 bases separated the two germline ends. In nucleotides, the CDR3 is TGTGCCAGCCGACCAGGGGGGGAAGAGACCCAGTACTTC. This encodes CASRPGGEETQYF.

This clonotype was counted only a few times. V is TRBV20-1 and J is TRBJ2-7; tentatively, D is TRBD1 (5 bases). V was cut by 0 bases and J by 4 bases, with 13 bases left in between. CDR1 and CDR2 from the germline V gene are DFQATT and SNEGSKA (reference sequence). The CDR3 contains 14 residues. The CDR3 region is CSARDIADMYEQYF. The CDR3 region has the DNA TGCAGTGCTAGAGATATCGCGGACATGTACGAGCAGTACTTC.

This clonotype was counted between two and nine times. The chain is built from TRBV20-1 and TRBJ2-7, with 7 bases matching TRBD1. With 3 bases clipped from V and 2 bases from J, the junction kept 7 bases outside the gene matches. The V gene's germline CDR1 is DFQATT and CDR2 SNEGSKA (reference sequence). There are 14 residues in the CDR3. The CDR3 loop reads CSARIRDRTYEQYF. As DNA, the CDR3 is TGCAGTGCTAGGATCCGGGACAGAACCTACGAGCAGTACTTC.

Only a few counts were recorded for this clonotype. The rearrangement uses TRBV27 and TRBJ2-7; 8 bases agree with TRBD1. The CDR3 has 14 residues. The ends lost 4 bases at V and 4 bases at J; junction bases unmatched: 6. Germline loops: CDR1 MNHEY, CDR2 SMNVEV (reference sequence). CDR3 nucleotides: TGTGCCAGCAGTTGGGCAGGGGGCCGGTACGAGCAGTACTTC. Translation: CASSWAGGRYEQYF.

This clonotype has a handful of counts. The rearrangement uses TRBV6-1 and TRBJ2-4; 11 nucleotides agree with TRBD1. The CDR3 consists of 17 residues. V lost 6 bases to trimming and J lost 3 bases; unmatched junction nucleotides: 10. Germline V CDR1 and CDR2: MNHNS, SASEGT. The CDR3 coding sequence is TGTGCCAGCAGGGGACAGGGGGAGCCCCGCGGCAAAAACATTCAGTACTTC. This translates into CASRGQGEPRGKNIQYF.

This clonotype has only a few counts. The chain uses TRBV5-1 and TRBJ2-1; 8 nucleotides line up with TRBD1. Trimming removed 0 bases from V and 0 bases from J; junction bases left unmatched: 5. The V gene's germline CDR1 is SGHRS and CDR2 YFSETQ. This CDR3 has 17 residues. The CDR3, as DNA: TGCGCCAGCAGCTTGGCGGTGGACAGGGTCTCCTACAATGAGCAGTTCTTC. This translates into CASSLAVDRVSYNEQFF.

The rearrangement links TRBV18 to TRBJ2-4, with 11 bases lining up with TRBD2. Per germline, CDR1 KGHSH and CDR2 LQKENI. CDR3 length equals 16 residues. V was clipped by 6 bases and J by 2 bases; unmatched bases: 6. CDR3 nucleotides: TGTGCCAGCTCGAACAGACTAGCGGGAACCAAAAACATTCAGTACTTC. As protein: CASSNRLAGTKNIQYF.

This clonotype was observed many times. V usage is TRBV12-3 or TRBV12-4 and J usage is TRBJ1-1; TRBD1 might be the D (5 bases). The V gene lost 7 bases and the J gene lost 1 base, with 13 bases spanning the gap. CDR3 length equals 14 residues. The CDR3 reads CASITGLPNTEAFF. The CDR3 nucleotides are TGTGCCAGCATTACAGGCCTCCCGAACACTGAAGCTTTCTTT.

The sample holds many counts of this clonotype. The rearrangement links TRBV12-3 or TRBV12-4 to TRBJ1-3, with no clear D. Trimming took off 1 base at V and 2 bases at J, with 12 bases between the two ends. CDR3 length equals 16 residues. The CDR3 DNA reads TGTGCCAGCAGTTTAGTGTGGCAGGTACCTGGAAACACCATATATTTT. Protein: CASSLVWQVPGNTIYF.

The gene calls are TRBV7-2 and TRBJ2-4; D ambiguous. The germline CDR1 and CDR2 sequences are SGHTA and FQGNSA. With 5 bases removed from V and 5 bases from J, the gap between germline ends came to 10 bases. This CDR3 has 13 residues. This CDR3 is CASSPPAENIQYF. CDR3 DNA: TGTGCCAGCAGCCCACCCGCCGAAAACATTCAGTACTTC.

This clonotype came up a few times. The CDR3, as DNA: TGTGCCAGCAGTTTAATTAGCGTAGGGGATTACACCTTC. It specifies CASSLISVGDYTF. The chain has TRBV12-3 or TRBV12-4 and TRBJ1-2, with D perhaps TRBD1 (5 bases). V shed 2 bases and J shed 11 bases, with 15 bases lying between them. CDR3 length: 13 amino acids.

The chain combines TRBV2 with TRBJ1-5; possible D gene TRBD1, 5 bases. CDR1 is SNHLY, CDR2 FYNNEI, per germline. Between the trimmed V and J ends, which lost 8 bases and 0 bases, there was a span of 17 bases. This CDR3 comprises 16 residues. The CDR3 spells CASSLAGRLSNQPQHF. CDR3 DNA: TGTGCCAGCTCCCTCGCGGGACGGCTTAGCAATCAGCCCCAGCATTTT.

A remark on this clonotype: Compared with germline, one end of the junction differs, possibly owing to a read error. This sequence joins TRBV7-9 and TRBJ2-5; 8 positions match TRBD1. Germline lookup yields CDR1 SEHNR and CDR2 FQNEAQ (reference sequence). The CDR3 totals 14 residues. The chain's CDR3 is CASSASGTGESQYF. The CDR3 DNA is TGTGCCAGCAGCGCCTCCGGGACAGGAGAGAGCCAGTACTTC.

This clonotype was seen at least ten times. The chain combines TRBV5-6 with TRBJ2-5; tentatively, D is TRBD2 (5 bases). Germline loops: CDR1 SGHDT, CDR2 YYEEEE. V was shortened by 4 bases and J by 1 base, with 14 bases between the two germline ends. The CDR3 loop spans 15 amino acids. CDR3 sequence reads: CASSLAVAGQETQYF. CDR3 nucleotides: TGTGCCAGCAGCCTGGCGGTTGCGGGCCAAGAGACCCAGTACTTC.

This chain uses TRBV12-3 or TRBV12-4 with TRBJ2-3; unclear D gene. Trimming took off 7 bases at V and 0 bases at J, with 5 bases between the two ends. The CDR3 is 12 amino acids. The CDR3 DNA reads TGTGCCAGCACCGACAGCACAGATACGCAGTATTTT. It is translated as CASTDSTDTQYF.

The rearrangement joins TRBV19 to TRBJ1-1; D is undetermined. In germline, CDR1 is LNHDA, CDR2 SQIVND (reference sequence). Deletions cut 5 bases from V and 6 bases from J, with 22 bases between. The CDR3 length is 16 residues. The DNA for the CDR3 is TGTGCCAGTAGTCCCCACTCCGAAGAAGTCTGGGCTGAAGCTTTCTTT. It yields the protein CASSPHSEEVWAEAFF.

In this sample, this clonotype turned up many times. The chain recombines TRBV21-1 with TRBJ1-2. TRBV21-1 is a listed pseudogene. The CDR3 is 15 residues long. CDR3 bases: TGTGCCAGCAGCAAAGAGAATCCAGTCAACTATGGCTACACCTTC. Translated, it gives CASSKENPVNYGYTF.

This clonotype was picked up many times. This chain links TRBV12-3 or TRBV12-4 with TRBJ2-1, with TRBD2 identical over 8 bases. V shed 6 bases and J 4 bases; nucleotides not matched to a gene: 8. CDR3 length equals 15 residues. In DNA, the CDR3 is TGTGCCAGCAGCTTTAGCGGGGAATATTACAATGAGCAGTTCTTC. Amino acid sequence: CASSFSGEYYNEQFF.

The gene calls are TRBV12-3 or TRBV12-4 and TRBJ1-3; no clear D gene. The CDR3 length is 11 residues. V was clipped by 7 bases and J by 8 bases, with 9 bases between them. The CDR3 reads CASTSVHTIYF. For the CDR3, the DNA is TGTGCCAGCACCTCGGTCCACACCATATATTTT.

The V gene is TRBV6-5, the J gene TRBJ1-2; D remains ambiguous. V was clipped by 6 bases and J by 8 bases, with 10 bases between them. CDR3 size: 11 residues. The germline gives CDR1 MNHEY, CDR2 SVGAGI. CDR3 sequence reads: CASSSSGGYTF. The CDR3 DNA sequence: TGTGCCAGCAGCTCCTCGGGGGGCTACACCTTC.

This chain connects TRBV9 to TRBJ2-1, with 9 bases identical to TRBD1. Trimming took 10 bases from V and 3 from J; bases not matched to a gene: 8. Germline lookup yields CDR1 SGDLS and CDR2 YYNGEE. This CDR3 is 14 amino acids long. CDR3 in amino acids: CAPPPGQGYNEQFF. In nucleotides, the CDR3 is TGTGCCCCCCCCCCGGGACAGGGCTACAATGAGCAGTTCTTC.

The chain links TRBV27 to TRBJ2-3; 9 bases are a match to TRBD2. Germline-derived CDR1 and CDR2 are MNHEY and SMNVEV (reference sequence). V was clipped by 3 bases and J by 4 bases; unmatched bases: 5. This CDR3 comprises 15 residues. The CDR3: CASSLAGGRSDTQYF. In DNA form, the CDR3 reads TGTGCCAGCAGTTTGGCGGGGGGGCGGTCAGATACGCAGTATTTT.

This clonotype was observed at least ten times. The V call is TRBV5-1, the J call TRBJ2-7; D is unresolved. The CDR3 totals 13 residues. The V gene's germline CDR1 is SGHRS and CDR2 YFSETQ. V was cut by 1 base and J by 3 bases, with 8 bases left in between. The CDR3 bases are TGCGCCAGCAGCTTGTTAGGAGTCTACGAGCAGTACTTC. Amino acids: CASSLLGVYEQYF.

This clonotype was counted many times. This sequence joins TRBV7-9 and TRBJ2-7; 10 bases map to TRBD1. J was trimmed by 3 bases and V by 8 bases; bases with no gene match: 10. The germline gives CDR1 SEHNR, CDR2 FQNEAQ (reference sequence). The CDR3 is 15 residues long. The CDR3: CASLLTGTGDYEQYF. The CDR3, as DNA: TGTGCCAGCCTACTAACCGGGACAGGGGACTACGAGCAGTACTTC. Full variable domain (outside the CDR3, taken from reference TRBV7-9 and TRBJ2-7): DTGVSQNPRHKITKRGQNVTFRCDPISEHNRLYWYRQTLGQGPEFLTYFQNEAQLEKSRLLSDRFSAERPKGSFSTLEIQRTEQGDSAMYLCASLLTGTGDYEQYFGPGTRLTVT.

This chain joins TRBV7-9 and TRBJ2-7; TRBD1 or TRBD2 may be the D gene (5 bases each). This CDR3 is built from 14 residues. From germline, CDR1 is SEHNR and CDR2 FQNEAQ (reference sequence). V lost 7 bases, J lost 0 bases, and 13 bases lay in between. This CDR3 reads CASTTLGASYEQYF. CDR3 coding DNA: TGTGCCAGCACCACTCTCGGGGCCTCCTACGAGCAGTACTTC.

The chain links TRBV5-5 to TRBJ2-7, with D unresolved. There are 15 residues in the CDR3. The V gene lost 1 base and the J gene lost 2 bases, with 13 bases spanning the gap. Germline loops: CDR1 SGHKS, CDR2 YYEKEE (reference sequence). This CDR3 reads CASSLYLGIAYEQYF. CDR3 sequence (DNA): TGTGCCAGCAGCTTGTACTTGGGTATTGCCTACGAGCAGTACTTC.

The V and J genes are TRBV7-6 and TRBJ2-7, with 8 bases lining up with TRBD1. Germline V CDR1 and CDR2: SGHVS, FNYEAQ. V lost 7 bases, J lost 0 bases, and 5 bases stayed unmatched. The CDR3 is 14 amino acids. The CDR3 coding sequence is TGTGCCAGCAAAGTAGACAGGGGCTCCTACGAGCAGTACTTC. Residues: CASKVDRGSYEQYF.

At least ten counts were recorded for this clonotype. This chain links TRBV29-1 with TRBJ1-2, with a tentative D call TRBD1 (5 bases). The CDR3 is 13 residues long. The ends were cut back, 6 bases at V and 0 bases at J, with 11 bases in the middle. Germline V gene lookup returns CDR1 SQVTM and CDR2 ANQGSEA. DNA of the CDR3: TGCAGCGTAGGGGACGGAGCTAACTATGGCTACACCTTC. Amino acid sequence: CSVGDGANYGYTF.